The clone carrying this T cell receptor (beta chain) has only one observation. What it binds is unknown. One end of the junction fails to match germline, which may point to a read error. This entry belongs to a study of cytomegalovirus exposure and HLA in healthy donors. About the research overall: The same platform was used for the 130 or so validation repertoires and the 650 to 800 first-cohort repertoires, a later analysis reported.

General study results and limits: Cytomegalovirus-associated TCR beta chains were listed, numbering 164. Within the 100 to 150 validation repertoires, first-cohort TCR clusters tended to co-occur, according to a later analysis. Reports indicated that the classifier achieved high specificity and sensitivity in diagnosing cytomegalovirus status.

This table comes from immunoSEQ multiplex PCR, and its TCRdb copy is limited to in-frame clones, with some not included. The sample has about 200,000 clones; over 75% are singletons. Germline V CDR1 and CDR2: DFQATT, SNEGSKA (reference sequence). The CDR3 totals 11 residues. This clonotype was sampled from a woman aged 18-29 years in good health and CMV-seropositive. Sequencing was carried out using PBMCs. The V and J genes are TRBV20-1 and TRBJ2-7, with 9 bases aligning to TRBD1. The CDR3: CSARLEGDRAF. DNA of the CDR3: TGCAGTGCTAGACTGGAGGGGGACAGGGCCTTC.